This TCR beta chain was observed in a study of vaccination and CD4 T cells after COVID-19. Study-wide background: Overlapping peptides of the spike proteins of SARS-CoV-2, HCoV-NL63, HCoV-OC43 and HCoV-229E were used for cell stimulation.

The treatment was: roughly ten-day PBMC culture with coronavirus spike peptide pools or control peptides (ViraFEST assay). Notes on the study in general: The great majority, 304 of 307 vaccine-specific clones, proved spike mono-reactive in convalescent patients. Convalescent patients saw a median about 85% of their reactive clones show up only after vaccination.

Researchers used the Oncomine TCR Beta short-read assay to sequence DNA from cultured CD4+ T cells. From the PCR reads, TCRdb called clonotypes with MiXCR, one entry per CDR3 protein. The sample carries about 13,000 distinct CDR3 sequences, about two fifths recorded once. With V trimmed by 2 bases and J by 2 bases, 5 bases remained unmatched. The CDR3 totals 16 residues. Germline V CDR1 and CDR2: DFQATT, SNEGSKA (reference sequence). This clonotype was seen a handful of times. The antigen remains undetermined. This clonotype originated in a human donor who had recovered from COVID-19. V usage is TRBV20-1 and J usage is TRBJ2-3; TRBD2 aligns across 12 bases. The sequencing sample was made of CD4+ T cells from blood, cultured in vitro. CDR3 sequence reads: CSARTRTSGATDTQYF. The DNA for the CDR3 is TGCAGTGCTAGAACCCGGACTAGCGGGGCCACAGATACGCAGTATTTT.